The present TCR beta chain was sequenced within a study of vaccination effects on CD4 cells after COVID-19. Sequencing used immunoSEQ multiplex PCR; TCRdb keeps in-frame clones, though not all of them. The data contain more than 9,000 clones, around 74% of them seen just once; the ten biggest clones take up approximately 24%. In its sample, this clone was seen a few times. Its specificity is unknown. Viral peptide pools were used in the ViraFEST assay to expand antigen-specific CD4+ T cells, and sequencing came afterward. Subsequent to a culture period of more than 9 days, CD4+ T cells were isolated. The researchers cultured fewer than 2.5 million PBMC per well with approximately 11 IU/ml IL-2 and 8 to 10 ug/ml peptides. The CDR3 runs 14 residues. V was cut by 6 bases and J by 3 bases, with 12 bases left in between. Germline V gives CDR1 SNHLY, CDR2 FYNNEI. Overall study results and limits: At late timepoints after vaccination, vaccine- and infection-induced clones shrank markedly.

This sequence was found in a human donor who received a COVID-19 vaccine. The sequencing used CD4+ T cells from PBMCs cultured with HCoV-229E spike peptides, collected before COVID-19 vaccination. The gene calls are TRBV2 and TRBJ1-5; perhaps TRBD1 as D (6 bases). The CDR3 spells CASRTDSPNQPQHF. DNA of the CDR3: TGTGCCAGCAGGACGGACAGTCCCAATCAGCCCCAGCATTTT.